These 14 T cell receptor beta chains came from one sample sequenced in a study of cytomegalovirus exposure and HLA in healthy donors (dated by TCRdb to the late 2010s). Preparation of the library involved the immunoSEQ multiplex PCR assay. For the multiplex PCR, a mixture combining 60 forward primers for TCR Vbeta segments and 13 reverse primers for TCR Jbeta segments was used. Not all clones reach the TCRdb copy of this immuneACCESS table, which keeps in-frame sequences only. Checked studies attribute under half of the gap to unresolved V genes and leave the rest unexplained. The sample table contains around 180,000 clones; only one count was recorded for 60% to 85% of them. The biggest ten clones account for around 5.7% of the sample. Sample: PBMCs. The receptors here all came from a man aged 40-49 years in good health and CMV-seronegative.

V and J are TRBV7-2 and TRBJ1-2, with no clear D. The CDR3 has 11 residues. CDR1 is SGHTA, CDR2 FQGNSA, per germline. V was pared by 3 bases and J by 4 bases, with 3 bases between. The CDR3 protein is CASSFSYGYTF. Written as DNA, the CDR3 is TGTGCCAGCAGCTTCTCCTATGGCTACACCTTC.

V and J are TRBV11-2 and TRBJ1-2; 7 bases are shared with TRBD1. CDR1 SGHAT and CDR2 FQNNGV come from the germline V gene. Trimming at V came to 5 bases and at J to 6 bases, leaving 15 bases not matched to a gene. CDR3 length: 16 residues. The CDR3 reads CASSLLGATGFHGYTF. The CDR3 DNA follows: TGTGCCAGCAGCCTTTTGGGGGCGACAGGGTTCCATGGCTACACCTTC. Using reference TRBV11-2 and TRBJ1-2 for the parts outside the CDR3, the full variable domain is EAGVAQSPRYKIIEKRQSVAFWCNPISGHATLYWYQQILGQGPKLLIQFQNNGVVDDSQLPKDRFSAERLKGVDSTLKIQPAKLEDSAVYLCASSLLGATGFHGYTFGSGTRLTVV.

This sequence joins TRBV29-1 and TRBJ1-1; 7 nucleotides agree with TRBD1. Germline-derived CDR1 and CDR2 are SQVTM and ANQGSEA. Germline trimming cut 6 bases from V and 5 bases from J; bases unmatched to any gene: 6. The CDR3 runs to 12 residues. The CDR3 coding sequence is TGCAGCGTGGCCCAGGGGGGAACTGAAGCTTTCTTT. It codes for CSVAQGGTEAFF.

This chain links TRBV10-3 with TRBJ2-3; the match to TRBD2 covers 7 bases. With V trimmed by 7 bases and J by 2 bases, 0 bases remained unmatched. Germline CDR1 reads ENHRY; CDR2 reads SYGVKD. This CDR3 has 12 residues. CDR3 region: CAIKRDTDTQYF. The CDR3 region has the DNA TGTGCCATCAAGCGGGACACAGATACGCAGTATTTT.

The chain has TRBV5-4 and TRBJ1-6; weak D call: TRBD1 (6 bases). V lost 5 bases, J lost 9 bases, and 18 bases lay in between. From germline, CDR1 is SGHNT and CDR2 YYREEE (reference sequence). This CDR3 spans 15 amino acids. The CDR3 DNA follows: TGTGCCAGCAGGGCATCAGGGGAAGTAACTTCACCCCTCCACTTT. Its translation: CASRASGEVTSPLHF.

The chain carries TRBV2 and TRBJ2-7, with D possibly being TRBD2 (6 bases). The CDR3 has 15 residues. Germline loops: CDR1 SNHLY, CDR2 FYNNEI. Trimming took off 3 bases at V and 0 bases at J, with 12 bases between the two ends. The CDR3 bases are TGTGCCAGCAGTGACCCAGGGAGGAGCTCCTACGAGCAGTACTTC. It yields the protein CASSDPGRSSYEQYF.

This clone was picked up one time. CDR3 bases: TGTGCCAGCAGTTACTTCAGACAGGGTTCCTACGAGCAGTACTTC. Residues: CASSYFRQGSYEQYF. V is TRBV6-5 and J is TRBJ2-7; TRBD1 agrees at 7 bases. The CDR3 length is 15 residues. Per the germline V gene, CDR1 is MNHEY and CDR2 is SVGAGI. Trimming at V came to 1 base and at J to 1 base, leaving 4 bases not matched to a gene.

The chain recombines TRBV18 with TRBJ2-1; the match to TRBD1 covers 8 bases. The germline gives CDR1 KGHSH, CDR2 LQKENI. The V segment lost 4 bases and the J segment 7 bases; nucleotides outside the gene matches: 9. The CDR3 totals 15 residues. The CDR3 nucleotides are TGTGCCAGCTCACGTGACAGGGGAGCTTGGAATGAGCAGTTCTTC. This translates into CASSRDRGAWNEQFF.

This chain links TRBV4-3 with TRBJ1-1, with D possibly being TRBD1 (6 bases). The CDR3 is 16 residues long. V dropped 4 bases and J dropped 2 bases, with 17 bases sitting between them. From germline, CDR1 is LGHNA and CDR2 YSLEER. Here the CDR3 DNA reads TGCGCCAGCAGCCCCTCGGCCAGGACAGTAAACACTGAAGCTTTCTTT. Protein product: CASSPSARTVNTEAFF.

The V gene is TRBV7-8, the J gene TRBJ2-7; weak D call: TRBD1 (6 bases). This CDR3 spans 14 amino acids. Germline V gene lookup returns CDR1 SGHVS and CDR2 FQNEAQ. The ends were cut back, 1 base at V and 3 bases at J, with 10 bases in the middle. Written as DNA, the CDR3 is TGTGCCAGCAGCTTAGTGTTGGACAGCTACGAGCAGTACTTC. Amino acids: CASSLVLDSYEQYF. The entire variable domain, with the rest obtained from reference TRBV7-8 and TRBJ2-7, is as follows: GAGVSQSPRYKVAKRGQDVALRCDPISGHVSLFWYQQALGQGPEFLTYFQNEAQLDKSGLPSDRFFAERPEGSVSTLKIQRTQQEDSAVYLCASSLVLDSYEQYFGPGTRLTVT.

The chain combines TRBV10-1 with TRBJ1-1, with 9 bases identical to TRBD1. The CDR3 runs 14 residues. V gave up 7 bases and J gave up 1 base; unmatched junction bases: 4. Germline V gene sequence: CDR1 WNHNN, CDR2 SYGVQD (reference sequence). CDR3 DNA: TGCGCCAGCACTCTGGACAGGGGGAACACTGAAGCTTTCTTT. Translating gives CASTLDRGNTEAFF.

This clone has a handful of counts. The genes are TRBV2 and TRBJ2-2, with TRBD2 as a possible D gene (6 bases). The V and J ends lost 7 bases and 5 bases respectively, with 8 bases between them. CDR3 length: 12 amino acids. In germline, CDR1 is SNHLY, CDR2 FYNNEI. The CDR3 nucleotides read TGTGCCAGCAATCGGGGGACCGGGGAGCTGTTTTTT. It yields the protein CASNRGTGELFF.

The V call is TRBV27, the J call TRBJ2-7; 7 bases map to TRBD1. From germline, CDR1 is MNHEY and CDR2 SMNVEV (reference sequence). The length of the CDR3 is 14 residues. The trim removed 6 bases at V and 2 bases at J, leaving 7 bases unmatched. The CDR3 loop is CASSERQGAYEQYF. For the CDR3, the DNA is TGTGCCAGCAGCGAACGTCAGGGGGCCTACGAGCAGTACTTC.

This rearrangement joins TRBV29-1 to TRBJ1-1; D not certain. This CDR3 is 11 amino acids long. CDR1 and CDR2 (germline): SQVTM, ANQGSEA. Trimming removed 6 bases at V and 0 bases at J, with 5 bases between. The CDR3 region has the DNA TGCAGCGTCAGAATGAACACTGAAGCTTTCTTT. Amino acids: CSVRMNTEAFF. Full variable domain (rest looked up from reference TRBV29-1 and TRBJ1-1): SAVISQKPSRDICQRGTSLTIQCQVDSQVTMMFWYRQQPGQSLTLIATANQGSEATYESGFVIDKFPISRPNLTFSTLTVSNMSPEDSSIYLCSVRMNTEAFFGQGTRLTVV.